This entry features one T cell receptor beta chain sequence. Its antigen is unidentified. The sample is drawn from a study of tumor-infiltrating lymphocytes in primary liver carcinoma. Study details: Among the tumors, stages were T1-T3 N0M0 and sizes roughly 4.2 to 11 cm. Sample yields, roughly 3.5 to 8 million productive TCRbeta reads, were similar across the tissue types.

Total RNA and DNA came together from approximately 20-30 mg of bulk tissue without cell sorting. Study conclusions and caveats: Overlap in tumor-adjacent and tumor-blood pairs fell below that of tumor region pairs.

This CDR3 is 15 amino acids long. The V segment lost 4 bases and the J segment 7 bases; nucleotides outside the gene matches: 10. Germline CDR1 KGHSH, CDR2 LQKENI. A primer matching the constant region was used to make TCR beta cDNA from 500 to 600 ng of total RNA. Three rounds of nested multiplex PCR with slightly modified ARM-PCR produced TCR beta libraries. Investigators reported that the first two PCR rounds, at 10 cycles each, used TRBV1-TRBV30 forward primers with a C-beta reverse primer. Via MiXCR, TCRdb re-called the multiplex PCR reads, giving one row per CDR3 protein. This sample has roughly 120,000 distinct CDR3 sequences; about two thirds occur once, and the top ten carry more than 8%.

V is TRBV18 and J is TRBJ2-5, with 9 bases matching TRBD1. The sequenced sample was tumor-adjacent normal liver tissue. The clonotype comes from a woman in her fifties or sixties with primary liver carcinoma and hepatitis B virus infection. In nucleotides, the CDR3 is TGTGCCAGCTCACAACCGACAGGGGGACATGGGACCCAGTACTTC. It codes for CASSQPTGGHGTQYF.